This passage covers 2 T cell receptor beta chains from one sample sequenced in a study of radiation and T cells in renal cell carcinoma. Time point: baseline pretreatment blood. Treatment: 15 Gy SBRT to primary tumor, nephrectomy 4 weeks later. Method: immunoSEQ multiplex PCR; TCRdb's copy keeps in-frame clones and lacks some. Of 95,000 to 150,000 clones listed, about four fifths were seen once; the top ten hold under 4%. The sample here was blood, taken from a patient whose treatment included radiotherapy and nephrectomy. These TCRs come from a woman aged 55-75 years with renal cell carcinoma.

Here the CDR3 DNA reads TGTGCCAGCAGCTTGGGATCAAGACAGGGTACGGGGGCAAATGAGCAGTTCTTC. As protein: CASSLGSRQGTGANEQFF. The chain couples TRBV5-4 to TRBJ2-1; tentative D call: TRBD1 (7 bases). V lost 0 bases to trimming and J lost 7 bases, with 23 bases between them. This CDR3 has 18 amino acids. CDR1 and CDR2 (germline): SGHNT, YYREEE (reference sequence).

This rearrangement joins TRBV30 to TRBJ1-2, with 8 nucleotides matching TRBD1. V trimming: 4 bases; J trimming: 13 bases; junction bases outside the gene matches: 8. Germline V gene lookup returns CDR1 GTSNPN and CDR2 SVGIG (reference sequence). The CDR3 is 11 residues long. The CDR3 is CAWILGQGSTF. The DNA for the CDR3 is TGTGCCTGGATTCTAGGACAGGGTAGCACCTTC.